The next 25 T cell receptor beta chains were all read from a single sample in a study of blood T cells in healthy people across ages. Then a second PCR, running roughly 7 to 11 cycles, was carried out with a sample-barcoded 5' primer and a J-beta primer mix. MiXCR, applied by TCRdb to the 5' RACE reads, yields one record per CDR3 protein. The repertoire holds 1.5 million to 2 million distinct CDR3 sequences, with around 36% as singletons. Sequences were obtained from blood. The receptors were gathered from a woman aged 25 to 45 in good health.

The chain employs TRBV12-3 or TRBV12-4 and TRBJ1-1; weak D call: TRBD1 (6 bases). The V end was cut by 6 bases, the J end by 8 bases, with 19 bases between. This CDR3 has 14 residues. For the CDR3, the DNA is TGTGCCAGCAGCACCGATGACAGGCAAGGGGAAGCTTTCTTT. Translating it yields CASSTDDRQGEAFF.

CDR3 region: CASSVANRDFSYEQYF. The DNA of the CDR3 is TGTGCCAGCAGCGTCGCGAACCGGGACTTCTCCTACGAGCAGTACTTC. The chain links TRBV5-5 to TRBJ2-7; perhaps TRBD2 as D (6 bases). Germline V gene data show CDR1 as SGHKS and CDR2 as YYEKEE (reference sequence). The CDR3 runs to 16 residues. The V end lost 4 bases, the J end lost 0 bases, and 17 bases lay between the germline ends.

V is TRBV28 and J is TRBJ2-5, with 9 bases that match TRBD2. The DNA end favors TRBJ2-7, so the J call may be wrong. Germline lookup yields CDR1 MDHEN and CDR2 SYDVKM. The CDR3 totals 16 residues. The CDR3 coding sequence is TGTGCCAGCAGTCTCCCCATAGGGCGGGAGGGGTACGAGCAGTACTTC. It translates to CASSLPIGREGYEQYF.

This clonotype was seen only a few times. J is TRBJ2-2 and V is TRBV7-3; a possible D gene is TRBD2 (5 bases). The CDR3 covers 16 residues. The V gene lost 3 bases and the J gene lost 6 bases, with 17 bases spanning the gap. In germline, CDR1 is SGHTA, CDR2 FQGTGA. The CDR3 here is CASSFLDGLYAGELFF. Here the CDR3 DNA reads TGTGCCAGCAGCTTTCTGGACGGACTTTACGCCGGGGAGCTGTTTTTT.

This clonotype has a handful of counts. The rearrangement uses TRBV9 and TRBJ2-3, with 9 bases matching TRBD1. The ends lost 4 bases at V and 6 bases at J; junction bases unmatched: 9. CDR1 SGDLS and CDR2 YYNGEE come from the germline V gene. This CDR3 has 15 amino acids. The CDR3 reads CASSRRTGEADTQYF. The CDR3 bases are TGTGCCAGCAGCCGTAGGACAGGGGAAGCCGATACGCAGTATTTT.

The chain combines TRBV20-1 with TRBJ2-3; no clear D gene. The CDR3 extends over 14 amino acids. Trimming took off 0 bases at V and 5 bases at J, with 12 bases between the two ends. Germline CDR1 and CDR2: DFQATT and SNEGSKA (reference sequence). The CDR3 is CSARDTGFGDTQYF. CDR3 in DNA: TGCAGTGCTAGAGACACGGGCTTTGGAGATACGCAGTATTTT.

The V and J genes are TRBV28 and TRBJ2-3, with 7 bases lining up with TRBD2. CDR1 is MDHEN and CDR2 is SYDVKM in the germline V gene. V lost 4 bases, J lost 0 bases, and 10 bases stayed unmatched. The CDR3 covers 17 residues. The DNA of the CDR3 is TGTGCCAGCAGTTCGAGCGGGCTAGCGGATAGCACAGATACGCAGTATTTT. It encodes CASSSSGLADSTDTQYF.

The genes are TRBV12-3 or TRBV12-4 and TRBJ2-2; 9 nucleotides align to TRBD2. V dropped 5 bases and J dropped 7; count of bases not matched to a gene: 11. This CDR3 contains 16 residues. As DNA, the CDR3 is TGTGCCAGCAGTCGCGCCAGCGGGGGGTCAAGCGGGGAGCTGTTTTTT. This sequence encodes CASSRASGGSSGELFF.

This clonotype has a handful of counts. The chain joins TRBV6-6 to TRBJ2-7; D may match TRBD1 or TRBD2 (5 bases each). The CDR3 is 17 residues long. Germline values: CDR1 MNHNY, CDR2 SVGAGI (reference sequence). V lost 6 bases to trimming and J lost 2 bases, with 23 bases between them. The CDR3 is CASSNIILQDSTYEQYF. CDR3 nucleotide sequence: TGTGCCAGCAGCAACATCATATTACAGGACTCTACCTACGAGCAGTACTTC.

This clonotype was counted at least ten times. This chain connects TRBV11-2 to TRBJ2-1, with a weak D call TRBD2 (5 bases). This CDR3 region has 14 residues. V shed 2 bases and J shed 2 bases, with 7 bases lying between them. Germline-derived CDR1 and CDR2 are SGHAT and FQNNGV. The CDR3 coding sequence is TGTGCCAGCAGCTTACTCGGGACCTACAATGAGCAGTTCTTC. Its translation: CASSLLGTYNEQFF.

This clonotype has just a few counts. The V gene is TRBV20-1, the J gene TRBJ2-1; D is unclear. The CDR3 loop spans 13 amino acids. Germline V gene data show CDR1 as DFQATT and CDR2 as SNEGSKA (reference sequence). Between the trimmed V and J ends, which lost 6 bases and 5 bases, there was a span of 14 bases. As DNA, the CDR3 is TGCAGTGCGACGAAATCCGGCCACAATGAGCAGTTCTTC. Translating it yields CSATKSGHNEQFF.

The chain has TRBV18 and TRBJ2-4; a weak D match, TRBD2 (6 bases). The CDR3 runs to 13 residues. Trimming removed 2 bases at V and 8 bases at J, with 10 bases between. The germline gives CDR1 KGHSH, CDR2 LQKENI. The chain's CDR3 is CASSPSRGHIQYF. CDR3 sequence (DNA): TGTGCCAGCTCACCATCGCGGGGCCACATTCAGTACTTC.

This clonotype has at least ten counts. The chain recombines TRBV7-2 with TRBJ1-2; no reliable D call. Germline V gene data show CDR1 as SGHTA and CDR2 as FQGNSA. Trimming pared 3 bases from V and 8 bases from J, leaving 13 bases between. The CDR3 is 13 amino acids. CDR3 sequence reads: CASSFTQTGGYTF. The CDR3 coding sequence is TGTGCCAGCAGCTTTACACAAACGGGGGGCTACACCTTC.

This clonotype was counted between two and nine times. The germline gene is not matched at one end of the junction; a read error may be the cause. CDR3 loop: CVSSQGQGLTGELFF. Written as DNA, the CDR3 is TGCGTCAGCAGCCAGGGACAGGGGCTCACCGGGGAGCTGTTTTTT. The chain couples TRBV4-1 to TRBJ2-2, with TRBD1 matching over 10 bases. The CDR3 sequence is 15 residues long. Germline lookup yields CDR1 MGHRA and CDR2 YSYEKL.

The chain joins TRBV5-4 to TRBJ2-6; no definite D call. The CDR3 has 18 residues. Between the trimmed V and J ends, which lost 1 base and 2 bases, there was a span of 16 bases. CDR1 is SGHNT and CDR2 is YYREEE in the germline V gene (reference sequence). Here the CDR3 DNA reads TGTGCCAGCAGCTTGCAATTACTAAGTACAACTGGGGCCAACGTCCTGACTTTC. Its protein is CASSLQLLSTTGANVLTF.

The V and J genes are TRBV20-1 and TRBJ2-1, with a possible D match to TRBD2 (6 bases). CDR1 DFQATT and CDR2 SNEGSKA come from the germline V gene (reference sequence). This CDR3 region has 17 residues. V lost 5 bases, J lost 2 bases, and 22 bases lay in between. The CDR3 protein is CSAGMTRPQITYNEQFF. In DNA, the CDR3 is TGCAGTGCTGGAATGACTAGACCCCAAATTACCTACAATGAGCAGTTCTTC.

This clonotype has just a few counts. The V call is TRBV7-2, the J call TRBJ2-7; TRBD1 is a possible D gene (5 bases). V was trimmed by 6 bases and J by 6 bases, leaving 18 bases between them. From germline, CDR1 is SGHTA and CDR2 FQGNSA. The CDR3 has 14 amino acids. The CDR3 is CASSLGPVGLEQYF. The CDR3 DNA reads TGTGCCAGCAGTCTAGGGCCCGTGGGGCTCGAGCAGTACTTC.

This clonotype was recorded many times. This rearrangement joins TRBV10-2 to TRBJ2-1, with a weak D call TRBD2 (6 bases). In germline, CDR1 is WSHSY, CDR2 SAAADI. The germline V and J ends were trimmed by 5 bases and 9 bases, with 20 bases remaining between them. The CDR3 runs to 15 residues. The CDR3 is CASSPFGGGSGEQFF. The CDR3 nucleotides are TGCGCCAGCAGTCCCTTCGGGGGTGGGTCTGGTGAGCAGTTCTTC.

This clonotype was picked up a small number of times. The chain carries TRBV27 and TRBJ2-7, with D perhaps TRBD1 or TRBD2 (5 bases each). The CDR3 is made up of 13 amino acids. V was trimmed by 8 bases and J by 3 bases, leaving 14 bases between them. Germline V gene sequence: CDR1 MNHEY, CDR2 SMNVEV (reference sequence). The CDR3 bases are TGTGCCAGCGGGGGACCGAACTACTACGAGCAGTACTTC. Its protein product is CASGGPNYYEQYF.

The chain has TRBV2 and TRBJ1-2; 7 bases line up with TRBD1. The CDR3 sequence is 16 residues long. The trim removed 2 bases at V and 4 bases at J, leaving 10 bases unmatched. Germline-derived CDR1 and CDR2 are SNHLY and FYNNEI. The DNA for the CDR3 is TGTGCCAGCAGTGAATTCGATAGGGGGCGGCCCTATGGCTACACCTTC. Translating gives CASSEFDRGRPYGYTF.

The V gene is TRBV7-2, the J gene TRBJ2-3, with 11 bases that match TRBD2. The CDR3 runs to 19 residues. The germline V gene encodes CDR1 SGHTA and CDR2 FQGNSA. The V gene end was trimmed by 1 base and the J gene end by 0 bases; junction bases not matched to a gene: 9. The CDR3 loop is CASSLVPGLAEDSTDTQYF. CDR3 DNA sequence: TGTGCCAGCAGCTTAGTTCCGGGACTAGCGGAGGATAGCACAGATACGCAGTATTTT.

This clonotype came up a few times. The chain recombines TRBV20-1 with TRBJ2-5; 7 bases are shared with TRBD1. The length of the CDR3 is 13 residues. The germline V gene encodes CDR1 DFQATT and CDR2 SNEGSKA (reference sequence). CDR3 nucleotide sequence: TGCAGCTCTGGGGTAGGGGGCGCGGAGACCCAGTACTTC. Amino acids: CSSGVGGAETQYF.

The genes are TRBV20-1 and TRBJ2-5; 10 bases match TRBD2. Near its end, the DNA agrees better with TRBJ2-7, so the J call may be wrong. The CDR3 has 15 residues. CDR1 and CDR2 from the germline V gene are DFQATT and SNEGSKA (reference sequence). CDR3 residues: CSARTLAGDLYEQYF. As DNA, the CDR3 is TGCAGTGCTAGAACCCTAGCGGGAGATTTGTACGAGCAGTACTTC.

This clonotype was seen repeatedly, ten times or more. The CDR3 region has the DNA TGCGCCAGCAGCCAAGCCGACGATATTGTCTCGGATGGCTACACCTTC. This sequence encodes CASSQADDIVSDGYTF. This rearrangement joins TRBV4-1 to TRBJ1-2; D unresolved. This CDR3 has 16 amino acids. From germline, CDR1 is MGHRA and CDR2 YSYEKL. The V end was cut by 1 base, the J end by 6 bases, with 18 bases between.

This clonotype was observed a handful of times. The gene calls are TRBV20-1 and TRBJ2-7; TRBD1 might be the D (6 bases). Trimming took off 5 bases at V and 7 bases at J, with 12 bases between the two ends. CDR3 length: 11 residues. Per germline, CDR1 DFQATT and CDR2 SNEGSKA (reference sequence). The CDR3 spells CSAYTGTEQYF. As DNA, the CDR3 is TGCAGTGCTTATACAGGGACAGAGCAGTACTTC.